Below are 24 T cell receptor beta chains sequenced from a single sample in a study of T cell clonality in common variable immunodeficiency. The assay was immunoSEQ multiplex PCR, and TCRdb's table has in-frame clones only and misses some. Sampling found some 32,000 clones, none seen once. The sequenced material came from peripheral blood mononuclear cells. The receptors stem from a person aged 18 to 75 in good health.

This clone came up many times. The read halts 3 residues ahead of the CDR3 end, with the missing end drawn from the germline J gene. This sequence joins TRBV19 and TRBJ2-1; 9 bases are a match to TRBD2. From germline, CDR1 is LNHDA and CDR2 SQIVND (reference sequence). V trimming: 3 bases; J trimming: 8 bases; junction bases outside the gene matches: 8. There are 15 residues in the CDR3. The CDR3 DNA, read in part, is TGTGCCAGTAGTATGATAGCGGGAGATTCGGATGAG. This sequence encodes CASSMIAGDSDE. The full CDR3 is CASSMIAGDSDEQFF. Based on the CDR3 plus reference TRBV19 and TRBJ2-1, the full variable domain is DGGITQSPKYLFRKEGQNVTLSCEQNLNHDAMYWYRQDPGQGLRLIYYSQIVNDFQKGDIAEGYSVSREKKESFPLTVTSAQKNPTAFYLCASSMIAGDSDEQFFGPGTRLTVL.

This clone was detected many times. The CDR3 is cut off 3 residues early in the read; its end comes from the germline J gene. The rearrangement uses TRBV6-2 or TRBV6-3 and TRBJ1-4; D not resolved. Germline V gene sequence: CDR1 MNHEY, CDR2 SVGEGT. The germline V and J ends were trimmed by 2 bases and 2 bases, with 9 bases remaining between them. The CDR3 runs to 15 residues. Partial CDR3 DNA: TGTGCCAGCAGTTACCAACAATGGACTAATGAAAAA. Amino acid sequence: CASSYQQWTNEK. The whole CDR3 sequence reads CASSYQQWTNEKLFF.

For this clone: The junction departs from the called germline gene at one end, perhaps through a read error. Sequencing ends 3 residues short of the CDR3 end; the germline J gene provides the rest. The chain couples TRBV7-9 to TRBJ2-7; D not resolved. The germline CDR1 and CDR2 sequences are SEHNR and FQNEAQ (reference sequence). This CDR3 has 12 amino acids. CDR3 bases read: TGTTCCAGCAGCTTAGGCGGATACGAG. Protein: CSSSLGGYE. In full, the CDR3 reads CSSSLGGYEQYF. The variable domain in full, with the rest retrieved from reference TRBV7-9 and TRBJ2-7, is DTGVSQNPRHKITKRGQNVTFRCDPISEHNRLYWYRQTLGQGPEFLTYFQNEAQLEKSRLLSDRFSAERPKGSFSTLEIQRTEQGDSAMYLCSSSLGGYEQYFGPGTRLTVT.

With respect to this clone: The read terminates 3 residues ahead of where the CDR3 ends, so the germline J gene completes it. This chain joins TRBV6-1 and TRBJ1-1; the D is unclear. Germline V CDR1 and CDR2: MNHNS, SASEGT. Trimming took 4 bases from V and 0 from J, leaving 6 bases between them. This CDR3 is 13 amino acids long. CDR3 region: CASSASLNTEAFF. The CDR3 DNA, read in part, is TGTGCCAGCAGTGCCTCTCTGAACACTGAA.

The table lists this clone with many counts. The sequence runs out 3 residues before the end of the CDR3; the remainder is reconstructed from the germline J gene. The sample contains more than one DNA sequence encoding this CDR3. This rearrangement joins TRBV20-1 to TRBJ1-2, with D tentatively TRBD1 (6 bases). The CDR3 contains 13 residues. The germline V gene encodes CDR1 DFQATT and CDR2 SNEGSKA (reference sequence). The V gene lost 6 bases and the J gene lost 4 bases, with 15 bases spanning the gap. CDR3 region: CSAQEQGGYGYTF. CDR3 DNA, as far as it was read: TGCAGTGCCCAGGAACAGGGCGGCTATGGC.

To note about this clone: Coverage ceases 3 residues before the CDR3 finishes, and the germline J gene fills in the end. The chain employs TRBV2 and TRBJ1-6; possibly TRBD1 for D (6 bases). The CDR3 totals 15 residues. V was cut by 6 bases and J by 10 bases, with 19 bases left in between. Per the germline V gene, CDR1 is SNHLY and CDR2 is FYNNEI. The CDR3 bases that were read are TGTGCCAGCAGAACCACACAGGGAGTAGGGTCACCC. Protein sequence: CASRTTQGVGSP. The entire CDR3 protein is CASRTTQGVGSPLHF.

This clone was detected many times. The read stops 3 residues short of the end of the CDR3; the missing end is completed from the germline J gene. This chain links TRBV30 with TRBJ2-7; perhaps TRBD2 as D (6 bases). CDR1 and CDR2 (germline): GTSNPN, SVGIG (reference sequence). The CDR3 sequence is 15 residues long. V was cut by 0 bases and J by 5 bases, with 17 bases left in between. CDR3 region: CAWSVLLANGDEQYF. The sequenced CDR3 bases are TGTGCCTGGAGTGTACTACTAGCAAATGGCGACGAG.

This clone was counted ten times or more. Read data end 3 residues before the CDR3 end; the end is taken from the germline J gene. The rearrangement joins TRBV6-4 to TRBJ2-3; perhaps TRBD1 as D (6 bases). Germline V gives CDR1 MRHNA, CDR2 SNTAGT. The germline V and J ends were trimmed by 7 bases and 1 base, with 18 bases remaining between them. The CDR3 is made up of 16 amino acids. Here the CDR3 reads CASNRQDLKGTDTQYF. The CDR3 DNA, read in part, is TGTGCCAGCAATAGACAGGACCTGAAAGGCACAGATACG.

This clone was seen ten or more times. The CDR3 end is not reached by the read, which stops 3 residues before it; the germline J gene fills it in. V is TRBV7-8 and J is TRBJ2-1, with D tentatively TRBD1 (5 bases). Germline lookup yields CDR1 SGHVS and CDR2 FQNEAQ. V dropped 0 bases and J dropped 0 bases, with 9 bases sitting between them. This CDR3 is built from 16 residues. Partial CDR3 DNA: TGTGCCAGCAGCTTAGCGGGGCAGAGCTCCTACAATGAG. Protein sequence: CASSLAGQSSYNE. The CDR3 as a whole reads CASSLAGQSSYNEQFF.

This clone was picked up many times. The DNA ends 3 residues before the CDR3 does, and the rest of the CDR3 is filled in from the germline J gene. J is TRBJ2-1 and V is TRBV20-1, with D possibly being TRBD1 (5 bases). The germline V gene has CDR1 DFQATT and CDR2 SNEGSKA (reference sequence). The CDR3 runs 14 residues. Trimming removed 0 bases at V and 7 bases at J, with 13 bases between. The part of the CDR3 DNA that was read is TGCAGTGCTAGAGATCGAAGGGGCTGGAATGAG. This translates into CSARDRRGWNE. In full, the CDR3 reads CSARDRRGWNEQFF.

This clone was counted ten times or more. The read terminates 3 residues before the CDR3 end, so the remaining end is supplied by the germline J gene. This chain uses TRBV19 with TRBJ1-4; D is possibly TRBD1 (6 bases). Trimming pared 8 bases from V and 3 bases from J, leaving 10 bases between. This CDR3 region has 13 residues. From germline, CDR1 is LNHDA and CDR2 SQIVND (reference sequence). The covered CDR3 bases are TGTGCCAGTCAGGGGTACCCTAATGAAAAA. It specifies CASQGYPNEK. The complete CDR3 protein is CASQGYPNEKLFF.

Comments on this clone: The missing CDR3 end, 3 residues past where the read stops, is filled in from the germline J gene. The V and J genes are TRBV7-9 and TRBJ2-7, with D hard to call. This CDR3 is 13 amino acids long. The germline V gene encodes CDR1 SEHNR and CDR2 FQNEAQ (reference sequence). V was cut by 0 bases and J by 6 bases, with 9 bases left in between. Partial CDR3 DNA: TGTGCCAGCAGCTTAGCAAGGGCGAGCGAG. Translation: CASSLARASE. The whole CDR3 protein reads CASSLARASEQYF.

This clone was recorded at least ten times. The read stops 3 residues short of the end of the CDR3; the missing end is completed from the germline J gene. The rearrangement uses TRBV5-4 and TRBJ2-2, with D possibly being TRBD2 (6 bases). Trimming took 5 bases from V and 1 from J, leaving 15 bases between them. Per the germline V gene, CDR1 is SGHNT and CDR2 is YYREEE (reference sequence). The CDR3 has 16 amino acids. Incomplete CDR3 DNA: TGTGCCAGCAGTGGAGGGGCGGAGGGGAACACCGGGGAG. Amino acid sequence: CASSGGAEGNTGE. The whole CDR3 protein reads CASSGGAEGNTGELFF.

This clone was seen at least ten times. The read ends 3 residues early relative to the CDR3; the germline J gene fills the gap. The gene calls are TRBV5-1 and TRBJ2-1, with TRBD2 matching 7 bases. CDR3 length equals 13 residues. The V gene's germline CDR1 is SGHRS and CDR2 YFSETQ. The V and J ends lost 9 bases and 6 bases, in that order; junction bases with no gene match: 9. CDR3 DNA, as far as it was read: TGCGCCACTTCCTCGGGGGGACTCAATGAG. This gives the protein CATSSGGLNE. The entire CDR3 protein reads CATSSGGLNEQFF.

This clone was recorded at least ten times. The CDR3 end falls 3 residues outside the read, so it is completed with the germline J gene. The J gene is TRBJ1-2, the V gene TRBV6-1; 11 bases align to TRBD1. The CDR3 is made up of 15 amino acids. Germline lookup yields CDR1 MNHNS and CDR2 SASEGT. The CDR3 spells CASSVQRTGGLGYTF. Incomplete CDR3 DNA: TGTGCCAGCAGTGTACAAAGGACAGGGGGCCTCGGC.

This clone has at least ten counts. The CDR3 sequence is CASSSGTRSTDTQYF. The part of the CDR3 DNA that was read is TGTGCCAGCAGCTCGGGGACACGTAGCACAGATACG. The chain uses TRBV11-2 and TRBJ2-3; D perhaps matches TRBD1 (6 bases). From the germline J gene comes the end of the CDR3, since the read stops 3 residues before it. From germline, CDR1 is SGHAT and CDR2 FQNNGV. The V and J ends lost 4 bases and 0 bases respectively, with 11 bases between them. The CDR3 consists of 15 residues.

In the case of this clone: The read ends 3 residues early relative to the CDR3; the germline J gene fills the gap. The chain recombines TRBV5-1 with TRBJ2-1; 11 nucleotides line up with TRBD2. The CDR3 runs 17 residues. CDR1 is SGHRS and CDR2 is YFSETQ in the germline V gene. V was clipped by 4 bases and J by 0 bases; unmatched bases: 6. The sequenced part of the CDR3 DNA is TGCGCCAGCAGCCTAGAAACTAGCGGGAGCTCCTACAATGAG. This codes for CASSLETSGSSYNE. The CDR3 reads in full as CASSLETSGSSYNEQFF.

Ten or more counts support this clone. The CDR3 is cut off 3 residues early in the read; its end comes from the germline J gene. V usage is TRBV19 and J usage is TRBJ2-3; D is possibly TRBD2 (6 bases). The CDR3 runs 17 residues. The V end lost 5 bases, the J end lost 4 bases, and 22 bases lay between the germline ends. Per germline, CDR1 LNHDA and CDR2 SQIVND (reference sequence). The CDR3 here is CASSPYGSARAADTQYF. The CDR3 DNA, read in part, is TGTGCCAGTAGTCCTTACGGGAGCGCCCGAGCGGCAGATACG.

This clone was counted between two and nine times. Read data end 3 residues before the CDR3 end; the end is taken from the germline J gene. This chain joins TRBV11-3 and TRBJ2-5; 8 bases match TRBD2. CDR1 and CDR2 (germline): SGHNT, YENEEA. The CDR3 has 15 residues. The CDR3 here is CASSLATSDTDTQYF. The CDR3 DNA, read in part, is TGTGCCAGCAGCTTAGCGACTAGCGACACAGATACC.

Of note for this clone: The read terminates 3 residues before the CDR3 end, so the remaining end is supplied by the germline J gene. The chain uses TRBV19 and TRBJ2-5; perhaps TRBD2 as D (5 bases). Deletions cut 9 bases from V and 1 base from J, with 15 bases between. CDR1 and CDR2 from the germline V gene are LNHDA and SQIVND (reference sequence). The CDR3 is 14 residues long. CDR3 DNA (partial): TGTGCCAGCGCGGAGTCTCGGGGCCAAGAGACC. Translation gives CASAESRGQET. The whole CDR3 sequence reads CASAESRGQETQYF.

A few counts support this clone. One end of the junction varies from germline; a read error may be responsible. The read gets to within 3 residues of the CDR3 end, and the germline J gene fills in the rest. The same CDR3 can be traced to other DNA sequences in this sample. The chain has TRBV2 and TRBJ2-7; 7 bases line up with TRBD1. CDR3 length: 15 residues. Germline CDR1 is SNHLY and CDR2 is FYNNEI. CDR3 in amino acids: CASSLARDSSYEQYF. The sequenced CDR3 bases are TGCGCCAGCAGTCTCGCCCGGGACAGCTCCTACGAG. The full variable domain, in which reference TRBV2 and TRBJ2-7 provide the parts outside the CDR3, is EPEVTQTPSHQVTQMGQEVILRCVPISNHLYFYWYRQILGQKVEFLVSFYNNEISEKSEIFDDQFSVERPDGSNFTLKIRSTKLEDSAMYFCASSLARDSSYEQYFGPGTRLTVT.

This clone appeared many times. The read stops 3 residues short of the end of the CDR3; the missing end is completed from the germline J gene. The chain recombines TRBV6-1 with TRBJ1-3; 11 nucleotides agree with TRBD1. Germline values: CDR1 MNHNS, CDR2 SASEGT. This CDR3 region has 14 residues. J gave up 7 bases and V 4 bases, and 3 bases lay outside the gene matches. CDR3 DNA, as far as it was read: TGTGCCAGCAGTGCCGGGACAGGGGGGAACACC. Amino acid sequence: CASSAGTGGNT. The entire CDR3 protein reads CASSAGTGGNTIYF.

For this clone: A junction end diverges from the germline sequence, so it may reflect a read error. The read halts 3 residues ahead of the CDR3 end, with the missing end drawn from the germline J gene. V usage is TRBV7-7 and J usage is TRBJ1-2; D is ambiguous. CDR1 SSHAT and CDR2 FNYEAQ come from the germline V gene (reference sequence). The CDR3 consists of 15 residues. The CDR3 loop is CASSQTSGSTDTYTF. The sequenced part of the CDR3 DNA is TGTGCTAGCAGTCAGACTAGCGGGAGCACAGATACC.

On this clone: The read gets to within 3 residues of the CDR3 end, and the germline J gene fills in the rest. The V gene is TRBV7-6, the J gene TRBJ1-1; TRBD1 agrees at 7 bases. There are 15 residues in the CDR3. The V and J ends lost 5 bases and 4 bases, in that order; junction bases with no gene match: 10. The V gene's germline CDR1 is SGHVS and CDR2 FNYEAQ. The CDR3 loop reads CASSPNRGDITEAFF. Partial CDR3 DNA: TGTGCCAGCAGCCCCAACAGGGGCGATATCACTGAA. The full variable domain, rest sourced from reference TRBV7-6 and TRBJ1-1, is GAGVSQSPRYKVTKRGQDVALRCDPISGHVSLYWYRQALGQGPEFLTYFNYEAQQDKSGLPNDRFSAERPEGSISTLTIQRTEQRDSAMYRCASSPNRGDITEAFFGQGTRLTVV.